Shown below are 30 T cell receptor beta chains from a single sample sequenced in a study of tissue T cells after allogeneic stem cell transplantation. Time point of the sample: mouse harvest day 7 after allogeneic transplant. Mouse grafts combined 10^7 T-cell-depleted bone marrow cells with 10^6 splenic CD5+ T cells. Repertoires were generated with immunoSEQ multiplex PCR, while TCRdb's copy carries only in-frame clones and drops some. The data contain about 11,000 clones, 35% to 40% of them seen just once; the ten biggest clones take up approximately 1.7%. The material sequenced was skin. Source of these receptors: a female BALB/c mouse given C57BL/6 T cells with graft-versus-host disease after an allogeneic hematopoietic cell transplant.

This clone was observed a few times. Gene names and germline refer to mouse. The sequence runs out 1 residue before the end of the CDR3; the remainder is reconstructed from the germline J gene. The V call is TRBV31, the J call TRBJ1-6, with D hard to call. TRBJ1-6 is an open reading frame, and its role is uncertain. Looked up from germline, CDR1 is GKSSPN and CDR2 is SITVG. Trimming left V 5 bases short and J 0 bases short, with 2 bases between. CDR3 length equals 12 residues. CDR3 amino acids: CAWSSYNSPLYF. CDR3 bases read: TGTGCCTGGTCTTCCTATAATTCGCCCCTCTAC.

This clone was seen only a few times. Mouse germline and gene names are used. The read terminates 1 residue ahead of where the CDR3 ends, so the germline J gene completes it. This chain links TRBV26 with TRBJ1-6; 8 bases map to TRBD1. TRBJ1-6 is an ORF for which the function is uncertain. Germline V lookup: CDR1 KGHPV, CDR2 FQNQEV (reference sequence). The length of the CDR3 is 15 residues. With V trimmed by 2 bases and J by 4 bases, 1 base remained unmatched. The CDR3 is CASSLGQGYNSPLYF. The sequenced CDR3 bases are TGTGCCAGCAGTCTGGGACAGGGATATAATTCGCCCCTCTAC.

Comments on this clone: The gene symbols are mouse symbols. The CDR3 end lies 1 residue beyond the end of the read and is filled in from the germline J gene. V and J are TRBV14 and TRBJ2-1, with TRBD2 identical over 10 bases. The CDR3 runs 15 residues. J lost 1 base, V lost 5 bases, and 3 bases had no gene match. CDR1 is SGHDT and CDR2 is FRDEAV in the germline V gene. The CDR3 reads CASSYWGGNYAEQFF. The sequenced part of the CDR3 DNA is TGTGCCAGCAGCTACTGGGGGGGGAACTATGCTGAGCAGTTC.

This clone showed up just a few times. Gene and germline names: mouse. Read sequence stops 1 residue before the CDR3 end, and the germline J gene provides the missing end. This chain links TRBV26 with TRBJ2-5; the match to TRBD1 covers 7 bases. CDR1 KGHPV and CDR2 FQNQEV come from the germline V gene (reference sequence). The CDR3 is 13 residues long. Trimming at V came to 6 bases and at J to 5 bases, leaving 5 bases not matched to a gene. Partial CDR3 DNA: TGTGCCAGCAGGACAGGGAGGGTAGACACCCAGTAC. Encoded protein: CASRTGRVDTQY. The entire CDR3 is CASRTGRVDTQYF.

Notes on this clone: Germline and genes: mouse. The sequence runs out 1 residue before the end of the CDR3; the remainder is reconstructed from the germline J gene. The chain employs TRBV13-1 and TRBJ1-1; tentatively, D is TRBD1 (6 bases). CDR1 NSHNY and CDR2 SYGAGN come from the germline V gene. CDR3 size: 13 residues. V lost 4 bases and J lost 0, with 7 bases in between. CDR3: CASSRQANTEVFF. Partial CDR3 DNA: TGTGCCAGCAGTCGACAGGCAAACACAGAAGTCTTC.

This clone has just a few counts. Any gene name here is a mouse gene name. The read terminates 1 residue ahead of where the CDR3 ends, so the germline J gene completes it. The J gene is TRBJ2-2, the V gene TRBV12-2, with D perhaps matching TRBD1 or TRBD2 (5 bases each). The CDR3 contains 15 residues. The germline gives CDR1 SGHLS, CDR2 HYDKME. V lost 3 bases and J lost 1, with 11 bases in between. CDR3 bases read: TGTGCCAGCTCTGGCCGGGACGGAAACACCGGGCAGCTCTAC. This encodes CASSGRDGNTGQLY. The full CDR3 reads CASSGRDGNTGQLYF. Drawing the rest from reference TRBV12-2 and TRBJ2-2, the complete variable domain is NSGVVQSPRYIIKGKGERSILKCIPISGHLSVAWYQQTQGQELKFFIQHYDKMERDKGNLPSRFSVQQFDDYHSEMNMSALELEDSAVYFCASSGRDGNTGQLYFGEGSKLTVL.

This clone was seen a handful of times. Each gene name is a mouse one. Read data end 1 residue before the CDR3 end; the end is taken from the germline J gene. The chain recombines TRBV16 with TRBJ1-4; 10 nucleotides agree with TRBD1. CDR3 size: 14 residues. Germline CDR1 SGHSA, CDR2 FRNQAP. After removal of 3 bases from V and 7 bases from J, the junction contained 2 bases not matched to a gene. The CDR3 loop is CASSFGTGVERLFF. The sequenced part of the CDR3 DNA is TGTGCAAGCAGCTTTGGGACAGGGGTCGAAAGATTATTT.

A note on this clone: Mouse gene names and germline throughout. The read ends 1 residue early relative to the CDR3; the germline J gene fills the gap. This sequence joins TRBV26 and TRBJ1-2; D ambiguous. The CDR3 consists of 13 residues. The V end lost 4 bases, the J end lost 6 bases, and 12 bases lay between the germline ends. CDR1 and CDR2 (germline): KGHPV, FQNQEV (reference sequence). The CDR3 DNA, read in part, is TGTGCCAGCAGTCCCCTCCAACAAACCGACTACACC. Residues: CASSPLQQTDYT. The full CDR3 reads CASSPLQQTDYTF.

This clone was detected a few times. Gene names and germline refer to mouse. Sequencing ends 1 residue short of the CDR3 end; the germline J gene provides the rest. This chain uses TRBV26 with TRBJ2-1; D perhaps matches TRBD1 (7 bases). The CDR3 is made up of 14 amino acids. Germline CDR1 KGHPV, CDR2 FQNQEV (reference sequence). The V and J ends lost 2 bases and 7 bases respectively, with 12 bases between them. The CDR3: CASSLEGAGAEQFF. Incomplete CDR3 DNA: TGTGCCAGCAGTCTGGAGGGGGCGGGAGCTGAGCAGTTC.

Regarding this clone: Mouse names are used for the genes. The read terminates 1 residue before the CDR3 end, so the remaining end is supplied by the germline J gene. The chain has TRBV26 and TRBJ2-7; weak D call: TRBD1 (7 bases). The germline V gene encodes CDR1 KGHPV and CDR2 FQNQEV (reference sequence). CDR3 length: 12 residues. The ends were cut back, 0 bases at V and 7 bases at J, with 7 bases in the middle. Here the CDR3 reads CASSLSGGEQYF. CDR3 DNA, as far as it was read: TGTGCCAGCAGTCTGTCAGGGGGCGAACAGTAC.

Concerning this clone: Genes and germline come from the mouse. The read terminates 1 residue ahead of where the CDR3 ends, so the germline J gene completes it. This chain links TRBV26 with TRBJ1-2; D is undetermined. With 4 bases removed from V and 0 bases from J, the gap between germline ends came to 9 bases. Germline lookup yields CDR1 KGHPV and CDR2 FQNQEV (reference sequence). The CDR3 spans 14 residues. This chain's CDR3 is CASSRRTPNSDYTF. CDR3 DNA (partial): TGTGCCAGCAGTCGGAGGACTCCAAACTCCGACTACACC. The entire variable domain, with the rest obtained from reference TRBV26 and TRBJ1-2, is as follows: NSKVIQTPRYLVKGQGQKAKMRCIPEKGHPVVFWYQQNKNNEFKFLINFQNQEVLQQIDMTEKRFSAECPSNSPCSLEIQSSEAGDSALYLCASSRRTPNSDYTFGSGTRLLVI.

To note about this clone: Gene names are mouse gene names. The read stops 1 residue short of the end of the CDR3; the missing end is completed from the germline J gene. The V call is TRBV3, the J call TRBJ1-3; TRBD1 aligns across 8 bases. The CDR3 is made up of 14 amino acids. J lost 4 bases, V lost 6 bases, and 5 bases had no gene match. Germline V gives CDR1 SNHLY, CDR2 FYNGKV (reference sequence). The sequenced part of the CDR3 DNA is TGTGCCAGCAGTCTCAGGGGGCGAGGAAATACGCTCTAT. Translated, it gives CASSLRGRGNTLY. The entire CDR3 is CASSLRGRGNTLYF.

In this sample, this clone turned up a few times. Gene names are mouse gene names. Read data end 1 residue before the CDR3 end; the end is taken from the germline J gene. The chain uses TRBV26 and TRBJ1-1; D is unresolved. V lost 2 bases and J 2 bases, leaving 6 bases between the germline ends. Germline loops: CDR1 KGHPV, CDR2 FQNQEV (reference sequence). The CDR3 runs 13 residues. The CDR3 bases that were read are TGTGCCAGCAGTCTGAACAGTAACACAGAAGTCTTC. Translated, it gives CASSLNSNTEVF. The full CDR3 protein is CASSLNSNTEVFF. The complete variable domain, with remaining parts taken from reference TRBV26 and TRBJ1-1, reads NSKVIQTPRYLVKGQGQKAKMRCIPEKGHPVVFWYQQNKNNEFKFLINFQNQEVLQQIDMTEKRFSAECPSNSPCSLEIQSSEAGDSALYLCASSLNSNTEVFFGKGTRLTVV.

This clone appeared a few times. Here the gene names and germline are mouse. The CDR3 extends 1 residue past the end of the read, so its final part is completed from the germline J gene. The gene calls are TRBV1 and TRBJ2-5, with D uncertain. V was pared by 2 bases and J by 5 bases, with 2 bases between. Germline-derived CDR1 and CDR2 are NSQYPW and LRSPGD (reference sequence). CDR3 length: 11 residues. CDR3 bases read: TGCACCTGCAGTGCACGAGACACCCAGTAC. It translates to CTCSARDTQY. In full, the CDR3 is CTCSARDTQYF.

As to this clone: Gene labels here are mouse ones. The read terminates 1 residue ahead of where the CDR3 ends, so the germline J gene completes it. The rearrangement joins TRBV2 to TRBJ2-5, with 7 bases fitting TRBD2. The J segment lost 6 bases and the V segment lost 0 bases, leaving 3 bases of the junction unmatched. Germline CDR1 and CDR2: LGHNA and YSYQKL. CDR3 length equals 14 residues. The CDR3 reads CASSQETGVDTQYF. Partial CDR3 DNA: TGTGCCAGCAGCCAAGAAACTGGGGTGGACACCCAGTAC. Using reference TRBV2 and TRBJ2-5 for the parts outside the CDR3, the full variable domain is DPKIIQKPKYLVAVTGSEKILICEQYLGHNAMYWYRQSAKKPLEFMFSYSYQKLMDNQTASSRFQPQSSKKNHLDLQITALKPDDSATYFCASSQETGVDTQYFGPGTRLLVL.

On this clone: All gene names here are mouse names. The read finishes 1 residue shy of the CDR3 end, and the germline J gene is used to complete it. The genes are TRBV1 and TRBJ1-1; the D gene is possibly TRBD1 (6 bases). The CDR3 is 15 amino acids. With 0 bases removed from V and 4 bases from J, the gap between germline ends came to 12 bases. The germline gives CDR1 NSQYPW, CDR2 LRSPGD (reference sequence). CDR3 amino acids: CTCSAESGGGTEVFF. The part of the CDR3 DNA that was read is TGCACCTGCAGTGCAGAGTCGGGGGGCGGCACAGAAGTCTTC.

This clone is judged medium-sized. These gene names are mouse names. With the read ending 1 residue before the CDR3 end, the germline J gene is used to fill in that end. The chain combines TRBV26 with TRBJ1-5; TRBD1 is a possible D gene (6 bases). The V end lost 4 bases, the J end lost 6 bases, and 7 bases lay between the germline ends. The CDR3 contains 12 residues. Germline V gene lookup returns CDR1 KGHPV and CDR2 FQNQEV (reference sequence). CDR3: CASSRDIQAPLF. CDR3 bases read: TGTGCCAGCAGTCGGGACATCCAGGCTCCGCTT.

In this sample, this clone turned up a few times. Genes here carry mouse names. Read data end 1 residue before the CDR3 end; the end is taken from the germline J gene. The V call is TRBV24, the J call TRBJ2-2; TRBD1 aligns across 9 bases. With V trimmed by 3 bases and J by 3 bases, 2 bases remained unmatched. Germline loops: CDR1 KGHTA, CDR2 FRNEEI. The CDR3 length is 15 residues. The CDR3 protein is CASSLRDRDTGQLYF. CDR3 DNA (partial): TGTGCCAGCAGTCTCCGGGACAGGGACACCGGGCAGCTCTAC.

A note on this clone: The genes and germline here are from mouse. The read gets to within 1 residue of the CDR3 end, and the germline J gene fills in the rest. V usage is TRBV26 and J usage is TRBJ1-1, with TRBD1 as a possible D gene (6 bases). V was clipped by 6 bases and J by 0 bases, with 11 bases between them. There are 14 residues in the CDR3. Germline CDR1 is KGHPV and CDR2 is FQNQEV (reference sequence). The sequenced part of the CDR3 DNA is TGTGCCAGCAGCTCCGGGACATCAAACACAGAAGTCTTC. This encodes CASSSGTSNTEVF. The full CDR3 protein reads CASSSGTSNTEVFF.

On this clone itself: The genes are named according to mouse. From the germline J gene comes the end of the CDR3, since the read stops 1 residue before it. The rearrangement joins TRBV29 to TRBJ1-1, with D perhaps TRBD1 (6 bases). In germline, CDR1 is MSHET, CDR2 SYDVDS. The CDR3 runs to 14 residues. V lost 0 bases and J 1 base, leaving 6 bases between the germline ends. Here the CDR3 reads CASSLSQGNTEVFF. CDR3 bases read: TGTGCTAGCAGTTTATCACAGGGGAACACAGAAGTCTTC.

As concerns this clone: Genes here carry mouse names. The read terminates 1 residue before the CDR3 end, so the remaining end is supplied by the germline J gene. The V and J genes are TRBV12-1 and TRBJ2-7, with 10 bases aligning to TRBD2. The germline V gene encodes CDR1 SGHSN and CDR2 HYEKVE. V trimming: 2 bases; J trimming: 3 bases; junction bases outside the gene matches: 6. The CDR3 is made up of 15 amino acids. Partial CDR3 DNA: TGTGCCAGCTCTCCCCCCGGGACTGGGGACTATGAACAGTAC. Translation: CASSPPGTGDYEQY. The complete CDR3 reads CASSPPGTGDYEQYF.

Turning to this clone: Gene names and germline refer to mouse. The read stops 1 residue short of the end of the CDR3; the missing end is completed from the germline J gene. The V and J genes are TRBV26 and TRBJ2-5; 7 bases agree with TRBD1. After removal of 6 bases from V and 4 bases from J, the junction contained 7 bases not matched to a gene. CDR3 length: 14 residues. Germline CDR1 and CDR2: KGHPV and FQNQEV (reference sequence). Partial CDR3 DNA: TGTGCCAGCAGACCACAGGGGAAGAAAGACACCCAGTAC. This sequence encodes CASRPQGKKDTQY. In full, the CDR3 reads CASRPQGKKDTQYF. The full variable domain, in which reference TRBV26 and TRBJ2-5 provide the parts outside the CDR3, is NSKVIQTPRYLVKGQGQKAKMRCIPEKGHPVVFWYQQNKNNEFKFLINFQNQEVLQQIDMTEKRFSAECPSNSPCSLEIQSSEAGDSALYLCASRPQGKKDTQYFGPGTRLLVL.

Concerning this clone itself: All gene names here are mouse names. The CDR3 goes on 1 residue after the read ends, and that part is filled in from the germline J gene. The chain uses TRBV16 and TRBJ2-1, with unresolved D. The CDR3 contains 15 residues. Germline-derived CDR1 and CDR2 are SGHSA and FRNQAP. The V end was cut by 5 bases, the J end by 3 bases, with 14 bases between. CDR3 residues: CASSPRHGSYAEQFF. The CDR3 DNA, read in part, is TGTGCAAGCAGCCCTCGACACGGCTCCTATGCTGAGCAGTTC.

This clone was found once. The listed genes are named as in mouse. The DNA ends 1 residue before the CDR3 does, and the rest of the CDR3 is filled in from the germline J gene. The gene calls are TRBV13-3 and TRBJ2-5, with 7 bases matching TRBD2. Germline trimming cut 1 base from V and 2 bases from J; bases unmatched to any gene: 1. The germline V gene has CDR1 NNHDY and CDR2 SYVADS. The CDR3 sequence is 14 residues long. The CDR3 sequence: CASSDSGGQDTQYF. The DNA read from the CDR3 is TGTGCCAGCAGTGATTCTGGGGGCCAAGACACCCAGTAC.

There are a few counts of this clone. Genes and germline come from the mouse. The sequence runs out 1 residue before the end of the CDR3; the remainder is reconstructed from the germline J gene. The V and J genes are TRBV16 and TRBJ1-4; D call uncertain. The CDR3 contains 14 residues. Deletions cut 5 bases from V and 0 bases from J, with 7 bases between. Germline loops: CDR1 SGHSA, CDR2 FRNQAP. CDR3 DNA (partial): TGTGCAAGCAGCCTACAGATTTCCAACGAAAGATTATTT. Translating gives CASSLQISNERLF. Given in full, the CDR3 is CASSLQISNERLFF.

A word on this clone: Gene names refer to mouse genes. This chain's CDR3 is CTCSAKAGERLFF. The CDR3 bases that were read are TGCACCTGCAGTGCAAAGGCGGGCGAAAGATTATTT. The rearrangement uses TRBV1 and TRBJ1-4; no firm D call. The missing CDR3 end, 1 residue past where the read stops, is filled in from the germline J gene. This CDR3 region has 13 residues. Germline loops: CDR1 NSQYPW, CDR2 LRSPGD (reference sequence). V was clipped by 2 bases and J by 7 bases, with 8 bases between them.

As for this clone: The gene symbols are mouse symbols. Read sequence stops 1 residue before the CDR3 end, and the germline J gene provides the missing end. The J gene is TRBJ1-1, the V gene TRBV26, with D maybe TRBD1 (6 bases). CDR3 length equals 14 residues. Trimming shortened V by 3 bases and J by 0 bases, and 8 bases separated the two germline ends. CDR1 and CDR2 (germline): KGHPV, FQNQEV (reference sequence). The covered CDR3 bases are TGTGCCAGCAGTCTCCGGACAGCAAACACAGAAGTCTTC. It codes for CASSLRTANTEVF. The full-length CDR3 reads as CASSLRTANTEVFF.

On this clone itself: Gene labels here are mouse ones. Coverage ceases 1 residue before the CDR3 finishes, and the germline J gene fills in the end. This chain connects TRBV12-2 to TRBJ2-7; 12 bases agree with TRBD2. This CDR3 comprises 14 residues. Losses at the gene ends were 4 bases for V and 4 bases for J; bases not matched to a gene: 4. From germline, CDR1 is SGHLS and CDR2 HYDKME. The sequenced CDR3 bases are TGTGCCAGCTCACGGGACTGGGGGGTTTATGAACAGTAC. It codes for CASSRDWGVYEQY. The CDR3 in full is CASSRDWGVYEQYF.

Of note for this clone: The genes and germline here are from mouse. The read ends 1 residue shy of where the CDR3 ends; the end is completed using the germline J gene. V usage is TRBV26 and J usage is TRBJ2-2; the D call may be TRBD1 or TRBD2 (5 bases each). Trimming cost V 2 bases and J 4 bases, with 8 bases left between them. Germline values: CDR1 KGHPV, CDR2 FQNQEV (reference sequence). The CDR3 is 14 amino acids. CDR3 bases read: TGTGCCAGCAGTCTGGGGGGAGGCACCGGGCAGCTCTAC. Encoded protein: CASSLGGGTGQLY. The entire CDR3 sequence reads CASSLGGGTGQLYF.

On this clone: Gene names follow the mouse nomenclature. Coverage ceases 1 residue before the CDR3 finishes, and the germline J gene fills in the end. The gene calls are TRBV13-2 and TRBJ2-7, with 10 nucleotides matching TRBD1. V shed 1 base, J shed 1 base, and the junction held 2 bases outside the gene matches. This CDR3 contains 15 residues. Germline loops: CDR1 NNHNN, CDR2 SYGAGS (reference sequence). The sequenced CDR3 bases are TGTGCCAGCGGTGATCTGGACAGGGGGTCCTATGAACAGTAC. Translating it yields CASGDLDRGSYEQY. The CDR3 reads in full as CASGDLDRGSYEQYF.